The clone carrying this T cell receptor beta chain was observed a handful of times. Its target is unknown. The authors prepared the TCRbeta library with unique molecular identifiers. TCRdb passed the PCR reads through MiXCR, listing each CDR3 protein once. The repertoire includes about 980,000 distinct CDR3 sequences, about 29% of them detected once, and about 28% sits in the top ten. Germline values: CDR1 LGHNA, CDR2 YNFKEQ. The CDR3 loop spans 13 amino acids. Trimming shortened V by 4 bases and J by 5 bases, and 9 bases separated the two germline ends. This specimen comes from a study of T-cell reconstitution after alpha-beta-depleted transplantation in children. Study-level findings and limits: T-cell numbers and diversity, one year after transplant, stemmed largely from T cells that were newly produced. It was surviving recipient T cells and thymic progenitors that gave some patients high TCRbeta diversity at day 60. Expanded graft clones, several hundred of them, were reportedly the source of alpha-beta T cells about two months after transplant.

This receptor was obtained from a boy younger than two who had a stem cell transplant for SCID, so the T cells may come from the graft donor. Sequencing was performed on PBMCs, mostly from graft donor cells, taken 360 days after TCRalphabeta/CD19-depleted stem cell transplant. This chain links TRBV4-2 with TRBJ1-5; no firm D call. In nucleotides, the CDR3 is TGTGCCAGCAGCCCGGACGAAGATCAGCCCCAGCATTTT. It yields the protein CASSPDEDQPQHF.